The source of this T cell receptor beta chain is a study of blood T cells in healthy people across ages. Study-level findings and limits: Because donor CMV status was unknown, expanded clonotype changes were possibly confounded.

Collection of around 10 milliliters of peripheral blood was performed for each donor. Total RNA extracted from each sample amounted to at least 5.5 micrograms. As for this clonotype: Antigen unknown.

Using a J-beta primer mix together with a sample-barcoded 5' primer, a second PCR was run for about 7 to 12 cycles. A template-switch adaptor containing 12 random nucleotides labeled each cDNA molecule. TCRdb passed the 5' RACE reads through MiXCR, listing each CDR3 protein once. The table shows almost 1 million distinct CDR3 sequences, with about 53% occurring only once. The CDR3 loop spans 16 amino acids. Germline V gene lookup returns CDR1 LGHNA and CDR2 YSLEER. Unmatched junction bases numbered 13, after V lost 4 bases and J lost 8 bases. Sequenced material: blood. This clonotype was sampled from an older woman in good health. The J gene is TRBJ2-1, the V gene TRBV4-3, with 8 nucleotides matching TRBD2. The CDR3, as DNA: TGCGCCAGCAGCCCAGACAAGAGCGGGAGTATCCATGAGCAGTTCTTC. Residues: CASSPDKSGSIHEQFF.